Listed below are T cell receptor beta chains from one sample, sequenced in a study of response to subunit inactivated influenza vaccine. TCRdb analysed the RT-PCR reads with MiXCR anew, one entry per CDR3 protein. Of roughly 700,000 distinct CDR3 sequences in the sample, 11% to 15% are singletons; the top ten hold 6.5% to 8.5%. The specimen was PBMCs from blood, collected around 15 days before vaccination. These TCRs come from a man in his forties or fifties who received an inactivated influenza vaccine. Both conserved end residues are part of each CDR3. D genes are given only for firm matches. Only part of the rows carry a size: once, few, many, or a class if the clone is expanded.

d_call,v_call,j_call,clone_size,cdr3_aa,cdr3_nt
TRBD1,TRBV11-2,TRBJ2-1,few,CASSFRGRDNEQFF,TGTGCCAGCAGCTTCAGGGGGCGGGACAATGAGCAGTTCTTC
TRBD1,TRBV24-1,TRBJ2-3,few,CATSDLGDRGTDTQYF,TGTGCCACCAGTGATTTGGGGGACAGGGGTACAGATACGCAGTATTTT
TRBD2,TRBV28,TRBJ2-7,-,CASREAGSEYEQYF,TGTGCCAGCAGAGAAGCGGGGAGCGAATACGAGCAGTACTTC
-,TRBV28,TRBJ1-1,few,CASSSRQYTAFF,TGTGCCAGCAGTTCCCGGCAGTATACCGCTTTCTTT
-,TRBV5-6,TRBJ2-5,once,CASSRRQVTQETQYF,TGTGCCAGCAGCCGACGACAGGTTACCCAAGAGACCCAGTACTTC
TRBD2,TRBV24-1,TRBJ2-1,few,CATSDEGRVISSYNEQFF,TGTGCCACCAGTGATGAAGGGAGGGTCATTAGCTCCTACAATGAGCAGTTCTTC
-,TRBV20-1,TRBJ2-6,once,CSARYTGQSGANVLTF,TGCAGTGCTAGATACACTGGTCAATCTGGGGCCAACGTCCTGACTTTC
-,TRBV20-1,TRBJ1-5,many,CSARDQFAGKNQPQHF,TGCAGTGCTAGAGATCAGTTTGCAGGGAAAAATCAGCCCCAGCATTTT
-,TRBV12-3/TRBV12-4,TRBJ2-3,few,CASSARDSTQYF,TGTGCCAGCAGTGCCCGGGACTCTACGCAGTATTTT
TRBD2,TRBV12-3/TRBV12-4,TRBJ2-3,-,CASRGGLNTDTQYF,TGTGCCAGCAGGGGGGGACTAAACACAGATACGCAGTATTTT
TRBD1,TRBV18,TRBJ1-5,-,CASSPYDRGHQPQHF,TGTGCCAGCTCACCATACGACAGGGGGCATCAGCCCCAGCATTTT
-,TRBV7-9,TRBJ1-3,many,CASSQYRASGNTIYF,TGTGCCAGCAGCCAATACAGGGCCTCTGGAAACACCATATATTTT
TRBD1,TRBV7-7,TRBJ2-5,few,CASSSTDRMSGETQYF,TGTGCCAGCAGCTCCACGGACAGGATGAGTGGAGAGACCCAGTACTTC
-,TRBV4-2,TRBJ1-1,few,CASSQSMGPGTAEAFF,TGTGCCAGCAGCCAATCTATGGGACCGGGGACCGCTGAAGCTTTCTTT
-,TRBV6-1,TRBJ2-3,few,CASSDQVRDTQYF,TGTGCCAGCAGTGATCAGGTTCGAGATACGCAGTATTTT
-,TRBV6-5,TRBJ1-2,many,CASSYASGATYGYTF,TGTGCCAGCAGTTACGCTTCAGGGGCGACCTATGGCTACACCTTC
-,TRBV12-3/TRBV12-4,TRBJ1-1,-,CASRPDGGGYTEAFF,TGTGCCAGCAGACCAGACGGGGGGGGATACACTGAAGCTTTCTTT
-,TRBV4-3,TRBJ2-7,many,CASSRAPTGLEMGEQYF,TGCGCCAGCAGCCGCGCCCCAACGGGTCTGGAGATGGGAGAGCAGTACTTC
TRBD1,TRBV5-1,TRBJ2-7,many,CASSRLGQGRYEQYF,TGCGCCAGCAGCCGGTTGGGACAGGGCCGCTACGAGCAGTACTTC
-,TRBV12-3/TRBV12-4,TRBJ1-3,-,CASSLYGVVASGNTIYF,TGTGCCAGCAGTTTATACGGGGTTGTTGCCTCTGGAAACACCATATATTTT
-,TRBV4-3,TRBJ2-3,-,CASSQVYGGPTDTQYF,TGCGCCAGCAGCCAAGTGTACGGGGGGCCCACAGATACGCAGTATTTT
-,TRBV7-2,TRBJ2-5,few,CASSPGVWETQYF,TGTGCCAGCAGCCCAGGGGTATGGGAGACCCAGTACTTC